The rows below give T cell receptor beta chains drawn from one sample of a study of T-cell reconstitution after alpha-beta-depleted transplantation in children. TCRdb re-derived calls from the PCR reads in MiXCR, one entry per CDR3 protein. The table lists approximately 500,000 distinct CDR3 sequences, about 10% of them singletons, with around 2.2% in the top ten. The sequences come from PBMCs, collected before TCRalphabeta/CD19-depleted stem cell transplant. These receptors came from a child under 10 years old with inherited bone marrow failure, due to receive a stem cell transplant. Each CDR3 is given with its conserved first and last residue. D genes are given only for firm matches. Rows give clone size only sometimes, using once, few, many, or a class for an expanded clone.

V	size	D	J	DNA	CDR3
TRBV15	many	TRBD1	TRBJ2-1	TGTGCCACCAGCAGAGATTTAGGACAGGGCTTCTACAATGAGCAGTTCTTC	CATSRDLGQGFYNEQFF
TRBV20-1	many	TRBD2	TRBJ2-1	TGCAGTGCTAGAGATCGACTAGCATGGAATGAGCAGTTCTTC	CSARDRLAWNEQFF
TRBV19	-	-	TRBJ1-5	TGTGCCACCAATCGGGGCAGCGCTAATCAGCCCCAGCATTTT	CATNRGSANQPQHF
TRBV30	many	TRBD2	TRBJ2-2	TGTGCCTGGAGTAGCGGGGCCGGGGAGCTGTTTTTT	CAWSSGAGELFF
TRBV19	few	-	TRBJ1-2	TGTGCCCTGGCTACGCCGAATGGCTACACCTTC	CALATPNGYTF
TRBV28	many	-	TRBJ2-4	TGTGCCAGCAGTTTACTCGCGGGCCAGGGTAGTGAAACCAAAAACATTCAGTACTTC	CASSLLAGQGSETKNIQYF
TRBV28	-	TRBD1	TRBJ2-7	TGTGCCAGCATCTCCGGGGACAGGTACGAGCAGTACTTC	CASISGDRYEQYF
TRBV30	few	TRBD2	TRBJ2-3	TGTGCCTGGAGTTTCCTTAGGACTAGCGGGATCCCAGATACGCAGTATTTT	CAWSFLRTSGIPDTQYF
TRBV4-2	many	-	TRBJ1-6	TGTGCCAGCAGCTATGACCTACATGGGGAATATAATTCACCCCTCCACTTT	CASSYDLHGEYNSPLHF
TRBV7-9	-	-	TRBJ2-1	TGTGCCAGCAGCTTAGCTCCAAGCGGGTACTACAATGAGCAGTTCTTC	CASSLAPSGYYNEQFF
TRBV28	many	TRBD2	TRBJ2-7	TGTGCCAGCAGTTGGGAGGGCTCCTACGAGCAGTACTTC	CASSWEGSYEQYF
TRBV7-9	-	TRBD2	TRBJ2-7	TGTGCCAGCAGCTCCTCTCTAGCGGGAGGCCCCTACGAGCAGTACTTC	CASSSSLAGGPYEQYF
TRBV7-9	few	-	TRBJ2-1	TGTGCCAGCAGCTTTGCCACGAATGAGCAGTTCTTC	CASSFATNEQFF
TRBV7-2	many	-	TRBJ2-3	TGTGCCAGCAGCTCTGTTCCAGATACGCAGTATTTT	CASSSVPDTQYF
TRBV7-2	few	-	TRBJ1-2	TGTGCCAGCAGCTTAGGATACAGGGACTATGGCTACACCTTC	CASSLGYRDYGYTF
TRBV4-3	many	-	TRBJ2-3	TGCGCCAGCAGCCAAGAGGGGCGTACTAGCACAGATACGCAGTATTTT	CASSQEGRTSTDTQYF
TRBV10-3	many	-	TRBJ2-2	TGTGCCATCAGCCCCACAGGGTTCGGGGAGCTGTTTTTT	CAISPTGFGELFF
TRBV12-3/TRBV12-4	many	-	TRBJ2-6	TGTGCCAGCAGTTTATTGACCATTCCATCCGGGGCCAACGTCCTGACTTTC	CASSLLTIPSGANVLTF
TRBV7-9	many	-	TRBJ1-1	TGTGCCAGCAGCTTAGGCGGGCCGGATGCTGAAGCTTTCTTT	CASSLGGPDAEAFF
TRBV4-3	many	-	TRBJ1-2	TGCGCCAGCAGCCAAGTGTGGGCAGGCGTGGGCTATGGCTACACCTTC	CASSQVWAGVGYGYTF
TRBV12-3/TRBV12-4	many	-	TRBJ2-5	TGTGCCAGCAGTTTAGCCCCAGCGGAGACCCAGTACTTC	CASSLAPAETQYF
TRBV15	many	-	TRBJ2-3	TGTGCCACCAGCAAAGGGGGAGGTCACCTGGATACGCAGTATTTT	CATSKGGGHLDTQYF
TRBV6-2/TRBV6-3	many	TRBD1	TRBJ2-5	TGTGCCAGCAGCAGGGACAGCCAAGAGACCCAGTACTTC	CASSRDSQETQYF
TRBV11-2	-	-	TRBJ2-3	TGTGCCAGCAGCTCACCCCCCGAGGCGGGACTCCTCCCAGATACGCAGTATTTT	CASSSPPEAGLLPDTQYF
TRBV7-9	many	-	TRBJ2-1	TGTGCCAGCAGCTTAGCGGCGGGACCCAGGGATGAGCAGTTCTTC	CASSLAAGPRDEQFF
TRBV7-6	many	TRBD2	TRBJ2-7	TGTGCCAGCAGCCGGGGACTAGCGGGAGGCACAGCCTACGAGCAGTACTTC	CASSRGLAGGTAYEQYF
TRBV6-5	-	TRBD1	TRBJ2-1	TGTGCCAGCAGTTACTCTTTAGAGCCGGGACAGGGGATCCGAGAGCAGTTCTTC	CASSYSLEPGQGIREQFF
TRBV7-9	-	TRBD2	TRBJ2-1	TGTGCCAGCAGCTTACGAGCGGGAGGATATGACAATGAGCAGTTCTTC	CASSLRAGGYDNEQFF
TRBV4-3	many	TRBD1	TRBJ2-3	TGCGCCAGCAGCCAACTAGACAGGGCCCATGGCCTAGATACGCAGTATTTT	CASSQLDRAHGLDTQYF
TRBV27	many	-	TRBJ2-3	TGTGCCAGCAGTGCGGACGTAGGGCCCACAGATACGCAGTATTTT	CASSADVGPTDTQYF
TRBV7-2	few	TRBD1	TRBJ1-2	TGTGCCAGCAGCCCGGGACAGGCTACGCCTGGCTACACCTTC	CASSPGQATPGYTF
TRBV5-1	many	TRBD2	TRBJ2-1	TGCGCCAGCAGACAAAGCGTCGGGACTAGCGGCCCAAATGAGCAGTTCTTC	CASRQSVGTSGPNEQFF
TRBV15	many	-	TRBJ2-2	TGTGCCACCAGCAGACTTAGGAACACCATGAACACCGGGGAGCTGTTTTTT	CATSRLRNTMNTGELFF
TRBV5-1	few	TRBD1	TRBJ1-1	TGCGCCAGCAGCTTGGGGGGAACTATACAGGGGTCTGAAGCTTTCTTT	CASSLGGTIQGSEAFF
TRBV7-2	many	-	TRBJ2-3	TGTGCCAGCAGCTTAAGTTGGGGTGAAGATACGCAGTATTTT	CASSLSWGEDTQYF
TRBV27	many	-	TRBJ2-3	TGTGCCAGCAGTTTCGTTGTGGAGGGATTCAGTTCAGATACGCAGTATTTT	CASSFVVEGFSSDTQYF
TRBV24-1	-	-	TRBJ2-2	TGTGCCACCAGTGATCTGGCCACCACCGGGGAGCTGTTTTTT	CATSDLATTGELFF
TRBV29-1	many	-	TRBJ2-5	TGCAGCGTGCAAGGGCCTCTCCAGTACTTC	CSVQGPLQYF
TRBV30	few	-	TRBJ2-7	TGTGCCTGGTTCGTTACAGGTCTCTCCTACGAGCAGTACTTC	CAWFVTGLSYEQYF
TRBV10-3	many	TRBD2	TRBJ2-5	TGTGCCAGTATGCGGGAGGAGACCCAGTACTTC	CASMREETQYF
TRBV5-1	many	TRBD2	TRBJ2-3	TGCGCCAGCAGCTTCATTAGCGGGACTAGCACAGATACGCAGTATTTT	CASSFISGTSTDTQYF
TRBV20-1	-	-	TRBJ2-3	TGCAGTGCTGTAGCGGTACCTGGGACAGATACGCAGTATTTT	CSAVAVPGTDTQYF